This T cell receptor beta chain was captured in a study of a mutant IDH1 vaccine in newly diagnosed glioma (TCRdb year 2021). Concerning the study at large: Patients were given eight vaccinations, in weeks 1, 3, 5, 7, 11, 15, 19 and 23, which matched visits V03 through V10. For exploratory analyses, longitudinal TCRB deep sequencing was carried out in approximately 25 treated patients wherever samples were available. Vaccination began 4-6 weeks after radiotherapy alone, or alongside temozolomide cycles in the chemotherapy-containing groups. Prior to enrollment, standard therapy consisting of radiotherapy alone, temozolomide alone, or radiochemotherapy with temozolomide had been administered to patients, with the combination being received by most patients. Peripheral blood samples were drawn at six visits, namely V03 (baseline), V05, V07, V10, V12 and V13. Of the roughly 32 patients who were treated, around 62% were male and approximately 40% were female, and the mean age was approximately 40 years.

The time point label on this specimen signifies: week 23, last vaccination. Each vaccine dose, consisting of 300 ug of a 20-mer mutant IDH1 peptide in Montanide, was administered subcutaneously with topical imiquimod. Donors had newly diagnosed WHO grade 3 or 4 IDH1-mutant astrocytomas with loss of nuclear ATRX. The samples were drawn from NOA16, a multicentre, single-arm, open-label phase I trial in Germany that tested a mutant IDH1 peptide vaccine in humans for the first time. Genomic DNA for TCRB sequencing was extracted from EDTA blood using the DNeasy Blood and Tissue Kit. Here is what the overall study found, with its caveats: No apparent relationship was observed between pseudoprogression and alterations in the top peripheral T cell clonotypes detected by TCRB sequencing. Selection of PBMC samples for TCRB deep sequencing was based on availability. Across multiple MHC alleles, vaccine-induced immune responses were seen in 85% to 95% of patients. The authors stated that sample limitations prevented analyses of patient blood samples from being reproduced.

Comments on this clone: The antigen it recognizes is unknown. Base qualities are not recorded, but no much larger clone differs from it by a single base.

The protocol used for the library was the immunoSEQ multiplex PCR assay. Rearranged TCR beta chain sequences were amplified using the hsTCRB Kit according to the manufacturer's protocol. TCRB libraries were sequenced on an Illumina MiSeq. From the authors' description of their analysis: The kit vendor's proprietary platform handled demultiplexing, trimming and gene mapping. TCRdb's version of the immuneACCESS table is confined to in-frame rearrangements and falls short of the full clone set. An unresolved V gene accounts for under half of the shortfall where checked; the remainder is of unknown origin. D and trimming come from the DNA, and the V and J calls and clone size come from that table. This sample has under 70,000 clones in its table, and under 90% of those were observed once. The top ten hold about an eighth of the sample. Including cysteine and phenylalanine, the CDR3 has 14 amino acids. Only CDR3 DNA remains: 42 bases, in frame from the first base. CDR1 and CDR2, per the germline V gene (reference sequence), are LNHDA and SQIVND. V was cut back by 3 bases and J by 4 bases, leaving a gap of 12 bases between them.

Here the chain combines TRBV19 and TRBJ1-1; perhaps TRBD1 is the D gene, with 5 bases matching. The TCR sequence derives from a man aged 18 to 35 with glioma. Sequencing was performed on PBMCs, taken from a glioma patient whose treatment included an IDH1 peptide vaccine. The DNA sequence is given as TGTGCCAGTAGTATTCCAGGGATTGGCACTGAAGCTTTCTTT. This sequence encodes CASSIPGIGTEAFF.